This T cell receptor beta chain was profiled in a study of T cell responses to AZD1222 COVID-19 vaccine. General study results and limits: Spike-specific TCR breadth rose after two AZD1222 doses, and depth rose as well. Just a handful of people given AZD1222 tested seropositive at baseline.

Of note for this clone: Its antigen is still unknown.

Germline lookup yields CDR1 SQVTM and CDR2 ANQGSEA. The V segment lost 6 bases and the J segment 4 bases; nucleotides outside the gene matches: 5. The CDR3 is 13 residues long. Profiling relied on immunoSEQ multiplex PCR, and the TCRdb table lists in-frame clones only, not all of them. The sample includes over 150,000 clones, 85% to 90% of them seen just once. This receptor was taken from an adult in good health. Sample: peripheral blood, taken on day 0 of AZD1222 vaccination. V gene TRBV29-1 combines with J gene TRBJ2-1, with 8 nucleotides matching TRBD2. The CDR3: CSVGLAGYNEQFF. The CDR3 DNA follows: TGCAGCGTCGGATTAGCGGGATACAATGAGCAGTTCTTC.